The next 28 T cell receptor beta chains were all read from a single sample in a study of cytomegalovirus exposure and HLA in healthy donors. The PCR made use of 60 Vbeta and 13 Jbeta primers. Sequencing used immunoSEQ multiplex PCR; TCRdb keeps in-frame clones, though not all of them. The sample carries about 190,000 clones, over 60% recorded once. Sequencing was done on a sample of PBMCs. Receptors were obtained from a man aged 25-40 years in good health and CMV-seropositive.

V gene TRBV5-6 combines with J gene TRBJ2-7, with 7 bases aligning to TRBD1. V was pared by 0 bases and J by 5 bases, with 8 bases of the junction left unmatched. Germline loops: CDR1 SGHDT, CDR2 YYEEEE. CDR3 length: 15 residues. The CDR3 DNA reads TGTGCCAGCAGCTTGGTGGCAGGGGGTCACCACGAGCAGTACTTC. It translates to CASSLVAGGHHEQYF.

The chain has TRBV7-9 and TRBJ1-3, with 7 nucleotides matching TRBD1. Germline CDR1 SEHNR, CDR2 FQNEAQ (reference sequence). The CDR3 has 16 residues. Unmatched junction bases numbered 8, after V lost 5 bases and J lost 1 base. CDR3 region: CASSKGQRHSGNTIYF. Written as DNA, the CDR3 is TGTGCCAGCAGCAAGGGACAGCGTCATTCTGGAAACACCATATATTTT.

The CDR3 sequence: CASSPPTVLNQPQHF. The CDR3 DNA reads as TGTGCCAGCTCACCACCGACAGTCCTCAATCAGCCCCAGCATTTT. This chain links TRBV18 with TRBJ1-5; D may be TRBD1 (5 bases). V lost 0 bases to trimming and J lost 3 bases, with 9 bases between them. Germline loops: CDR1 KGHSH, CDR2 LQKENI. The CDR3 sequence is 15 residues long.

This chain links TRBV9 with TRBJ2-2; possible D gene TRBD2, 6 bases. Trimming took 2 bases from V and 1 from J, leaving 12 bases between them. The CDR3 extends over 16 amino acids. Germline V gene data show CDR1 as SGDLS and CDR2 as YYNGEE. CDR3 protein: CASSVEGTGNTGELFF. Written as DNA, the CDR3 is TGTGCCAGCAGCGTTGAGGGGACTGGGAACACCGGGGAGCTGTTTTTT.

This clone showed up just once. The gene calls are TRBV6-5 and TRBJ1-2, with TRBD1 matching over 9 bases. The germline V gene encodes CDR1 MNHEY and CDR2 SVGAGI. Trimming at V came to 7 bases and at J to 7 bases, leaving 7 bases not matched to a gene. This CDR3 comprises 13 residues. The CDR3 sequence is CASTDRDRAGYTF. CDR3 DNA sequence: TGTGCCAGCACCGACCGGGACAGGGCTGGCTACACCTTC.

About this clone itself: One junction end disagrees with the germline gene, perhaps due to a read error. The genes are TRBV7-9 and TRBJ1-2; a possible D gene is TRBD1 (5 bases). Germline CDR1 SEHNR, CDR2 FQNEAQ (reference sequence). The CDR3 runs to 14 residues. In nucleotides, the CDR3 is TGTTCCAGCTCCCTCGGGGGGGGGTCTGATGGCTACACCTTC. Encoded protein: CSSSLGGGSDGYTF. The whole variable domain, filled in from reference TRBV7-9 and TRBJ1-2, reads DTGVSQNPRHKITKRGQNVTFRCDPISEHNRLYWYRQTLGQGPEFLTYFQNEAQLEKSRLLSDRFSAERPKGSFSTLEIQRTEQGDSAMYLCSSSLGGGSDGYTFGSGTRLTVV.

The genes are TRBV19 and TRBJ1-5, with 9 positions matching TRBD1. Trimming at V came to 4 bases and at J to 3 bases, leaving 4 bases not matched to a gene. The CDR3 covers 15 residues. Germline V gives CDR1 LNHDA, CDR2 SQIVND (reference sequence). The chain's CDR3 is CASSRGQGVNQPQHF. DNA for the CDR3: TGTGCCAGTAGTAGGGGACAGGGCGTCAATCAGCCCCAGCATTTT. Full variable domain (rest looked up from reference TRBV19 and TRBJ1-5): DGGITQSPKYLFRKEGQNVTLSCEQNLNHDAMYWYRQDPGQGLRLIYYSQIVNDFQKGDIAEGYSVSREKKESFPLTVTSAQKNPTAFYLCASSRGQGVNQPQHFGDGTRLSIL.

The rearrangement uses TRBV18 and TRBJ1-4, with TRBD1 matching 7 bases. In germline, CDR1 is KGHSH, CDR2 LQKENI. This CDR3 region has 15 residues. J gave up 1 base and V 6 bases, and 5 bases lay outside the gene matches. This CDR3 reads CASSRQGVTNEKLFF. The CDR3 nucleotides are TGTGCCAGCTCTCGACAGGGAGTAACTAATGAAAAACTGTTTTTT.

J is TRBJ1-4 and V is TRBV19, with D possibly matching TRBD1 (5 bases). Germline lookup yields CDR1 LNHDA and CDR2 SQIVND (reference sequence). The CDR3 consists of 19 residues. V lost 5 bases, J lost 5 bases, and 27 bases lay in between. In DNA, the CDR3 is TGTGCCAGTAGTCCCACGAAACGGACGCCAACAGGTCAGAATGAAAAACTGTTTTTT. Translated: CASSPTKRTPTGQNEKLFF.

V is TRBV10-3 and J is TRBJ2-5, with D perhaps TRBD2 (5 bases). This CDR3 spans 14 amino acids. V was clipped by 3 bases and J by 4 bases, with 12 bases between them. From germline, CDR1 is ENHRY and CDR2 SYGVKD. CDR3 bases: TGTGCCATCAGTGACTCGAGGGAAGCAGAGACCCAGTACTTC. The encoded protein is CAISDSREAETQYF.

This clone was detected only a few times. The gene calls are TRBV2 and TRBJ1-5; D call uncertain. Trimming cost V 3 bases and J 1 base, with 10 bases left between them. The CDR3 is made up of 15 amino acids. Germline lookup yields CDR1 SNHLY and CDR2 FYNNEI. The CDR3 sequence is CASSDPGSSNQPQHF. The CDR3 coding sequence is TGTGCCAGCAGTGACCCAGGATCGAGCAATCAGCCCCAGCATTTT. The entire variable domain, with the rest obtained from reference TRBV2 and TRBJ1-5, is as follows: EPEVTQTPSHQVTQMGQEVILRCVPISNHLYFYWYRQILGQKVEFLVSFYNNEISEKSEIFDDQFSVERPDGSNFTLKIRSTKLEDSAMYFCASSDPGSSNQPQHFGDGTRLSIL.

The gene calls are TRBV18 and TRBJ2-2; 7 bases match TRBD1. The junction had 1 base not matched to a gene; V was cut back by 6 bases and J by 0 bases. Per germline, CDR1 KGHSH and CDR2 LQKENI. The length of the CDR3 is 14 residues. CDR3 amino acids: CASSGTANTGELFF. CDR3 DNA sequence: TGTGCCAGCTCTGGGACAGCGAACACCGGGGAGCTGTTTTTT.

CDR3 sequence: CASSPYSQETQYF. In nucleotides, the CDR3 is TGTGCCAGCAGCCCGTACAGCCAAGAGACCCAGTACTTC. The chain is built from TRBV2 and TRBJ2-5, with unresolved D. Germline CDR1 and CDR2: SNHLY and FYNNEI. This CDR3 contains 13 residues. Trimming shortened V by 6 bases and J by 1 base, and 9 bases separated the two germline ends.

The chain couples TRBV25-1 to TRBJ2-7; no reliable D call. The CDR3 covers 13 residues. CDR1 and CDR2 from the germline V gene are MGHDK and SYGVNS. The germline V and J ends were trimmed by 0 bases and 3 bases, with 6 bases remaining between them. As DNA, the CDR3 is TGTGCCAGCAGTGAATATCCCGTCTACGAGCAGTACTTC. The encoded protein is CASSEYPVYEQYF.

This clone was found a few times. In DNA, the CDR3 is TGTGCCAGCAGCTTACAGGCAGATACGCAGTATTTT. Translation: CASSLQADTQYF. This chain links TRBV7-2 with TRBJ2-3; D remains ambiguous. V gave up 2 bases and J gave up 4 bases, with 4 bases separating them. The germline gives CDR1 SGHTA, CDR2 FQGNSA. This CDR3 contains 12 residues.

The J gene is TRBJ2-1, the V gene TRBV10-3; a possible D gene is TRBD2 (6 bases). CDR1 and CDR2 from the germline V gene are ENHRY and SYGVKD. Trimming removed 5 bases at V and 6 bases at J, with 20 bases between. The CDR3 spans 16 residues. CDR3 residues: CAISLSGTLPTNEQFF. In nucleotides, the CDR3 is TGTGCCATCAGTCTGTCCGGGACTCTTCCCACCAATGAGCAGTTCTTC.

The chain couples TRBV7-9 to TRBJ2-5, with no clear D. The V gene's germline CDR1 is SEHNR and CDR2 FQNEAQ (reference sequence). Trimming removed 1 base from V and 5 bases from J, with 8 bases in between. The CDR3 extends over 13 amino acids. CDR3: CASSLVLPETQYF. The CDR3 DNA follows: TGTGCCAGCAGCTTAGTACTTCCCGAGACCCAGTACTTC.

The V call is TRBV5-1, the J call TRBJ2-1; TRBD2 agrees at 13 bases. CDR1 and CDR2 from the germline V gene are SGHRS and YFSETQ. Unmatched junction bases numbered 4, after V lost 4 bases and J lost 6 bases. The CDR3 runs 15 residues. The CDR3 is CASSRTSGSFNEQFF. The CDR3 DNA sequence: TGCGCCAGCAGCCGGACTAGCGGGAGTTTCAATGAGCAGTTCTTC. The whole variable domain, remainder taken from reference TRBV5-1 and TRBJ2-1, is KAGVTQTPRYLIKTRGQQVTLSCSPISGHRSVSWYQQTPGQGLQFLFEYFSETQRNKGNFPGRFSGRQFSNSRSEMNVSTLELGDSALYLCASSRTSGSFNEQFFGPGTRLTVL.

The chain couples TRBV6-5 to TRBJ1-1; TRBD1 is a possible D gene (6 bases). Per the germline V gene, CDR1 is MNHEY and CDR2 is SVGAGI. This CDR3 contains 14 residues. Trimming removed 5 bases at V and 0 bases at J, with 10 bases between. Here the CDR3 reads CASSVNRVNTEAFF. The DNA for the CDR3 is TGTGCCAGCAGTGTAAACAGGGTGAACACTGAAGCTTTCTTT.

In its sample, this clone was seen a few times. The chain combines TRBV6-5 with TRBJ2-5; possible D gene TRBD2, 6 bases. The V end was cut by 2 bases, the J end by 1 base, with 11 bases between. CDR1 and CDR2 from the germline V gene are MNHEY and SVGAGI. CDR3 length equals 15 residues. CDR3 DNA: TGTGCCAGCAGTTACGGGCTAGCGCCCCAAGAGACCCAGTACTTC. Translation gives CASSYGLAPQETQYF.

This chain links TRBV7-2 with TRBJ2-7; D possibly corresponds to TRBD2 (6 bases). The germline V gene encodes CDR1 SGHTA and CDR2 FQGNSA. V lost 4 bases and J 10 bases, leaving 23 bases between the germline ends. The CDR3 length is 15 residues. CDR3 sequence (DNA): TGTGCCAGCAGCTCCAGGAGGGCAGGTGGAGGAGATCAGTACTTC. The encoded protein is CASSSRRAGGGDQYF.

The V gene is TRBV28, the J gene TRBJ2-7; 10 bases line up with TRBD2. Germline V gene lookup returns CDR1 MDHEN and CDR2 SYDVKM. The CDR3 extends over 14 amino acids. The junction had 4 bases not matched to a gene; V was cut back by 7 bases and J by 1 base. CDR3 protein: CASIRTSGSYEQYF. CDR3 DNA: TGTGCCAGCATCCGGACTAGCGGTTCCTACGAGCAGTACTTC.

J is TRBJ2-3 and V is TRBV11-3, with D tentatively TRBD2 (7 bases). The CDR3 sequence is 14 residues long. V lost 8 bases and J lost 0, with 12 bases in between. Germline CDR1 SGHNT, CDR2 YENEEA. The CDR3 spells CASGRGGSTDTQYF. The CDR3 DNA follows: TGTGCCAGCGGGAGGGGGGGTAGCACAGATACGCAGTATTTT. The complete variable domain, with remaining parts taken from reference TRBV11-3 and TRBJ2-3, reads EAGVVQSPRYKIIEKKQPVAFWCNPISGHNTLYWYLQNLGQGPELLIRYENEEAVDDSQLPKDRFSAERLKGVDSTLKIQPAELGDSAVYLCASGRGGSTDTQYFGPGTRLTVL.

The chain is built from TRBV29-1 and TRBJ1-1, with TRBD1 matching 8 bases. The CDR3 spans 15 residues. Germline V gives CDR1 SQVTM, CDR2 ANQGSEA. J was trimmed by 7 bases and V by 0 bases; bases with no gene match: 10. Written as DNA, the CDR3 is TGCAGCGTTGAAGATCTTCGGACAGGGTGGAGTGAAGCTTTCTTT. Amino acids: CSVEDLRTGWSEAFF.

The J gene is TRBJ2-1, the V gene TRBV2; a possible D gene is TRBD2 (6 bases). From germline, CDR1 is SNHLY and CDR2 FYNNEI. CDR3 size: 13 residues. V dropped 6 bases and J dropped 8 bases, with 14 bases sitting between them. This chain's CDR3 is CASSPTRRDEQFF. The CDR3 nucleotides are TGTGCCAGCAGCCCGACTAGAAGGGATGAGCAGTTCTTC.

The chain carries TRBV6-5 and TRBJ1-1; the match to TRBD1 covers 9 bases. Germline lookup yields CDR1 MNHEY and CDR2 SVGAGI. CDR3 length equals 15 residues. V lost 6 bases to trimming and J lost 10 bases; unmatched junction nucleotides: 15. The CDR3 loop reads CASSLRVGTGIGAFF. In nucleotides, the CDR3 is TGTGCCAGCAGCTTACGGGTTGGGACAGGGATTGGAGCTTTCTTT.

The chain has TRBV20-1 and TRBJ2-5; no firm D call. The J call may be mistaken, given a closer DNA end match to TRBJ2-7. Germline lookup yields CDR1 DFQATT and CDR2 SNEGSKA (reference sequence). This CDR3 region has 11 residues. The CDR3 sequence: CSGRGPYEQYF. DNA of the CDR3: TGCAGTGGGAGAGGCCCCTACGAGCAGTACTTC.

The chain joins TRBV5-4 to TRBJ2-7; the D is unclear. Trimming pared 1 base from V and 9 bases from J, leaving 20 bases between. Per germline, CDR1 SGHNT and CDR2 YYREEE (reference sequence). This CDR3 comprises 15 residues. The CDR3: CASSLSSNVASVQYF. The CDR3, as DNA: TGTGCCAGCAGCTTGAGCTCAAATGTAGCTAGTGTGCAGTACTTC.